This T cell receptor (beta chain) was identified during a study of T cells after yellow fever vaccination. Findings and limits, study-wide: Relatively few clonotypes were ones that appeared in both CD4 and CD8 compartments.

In TCRdb, the 5' RACE reads were re-called with MiXCR into one record per CDR3 protein. Among approximately 300,000 distinct CDR3 sequences listed, approximately 7% were seen once. V lost 6 bases, J lost 0 bases, and 18 bases lay in between. The CDR3 spans 17 residues. From germline, CDR1 is MNHNS and CDR2 SASEGT. As to this clonotype: Antigen specificity is unknown.

This chain links TRBV6-1 with TRBJ1-5; TRBD1 is a possible D gene (6 bases). The sequenced sample was PBMCs, obtained roughly seven weeks after the first yellow fever vaccination. This clonotype was obtained from a man aged 18 to 35 who received the YFV17D yellow fever vaccine. The CDR3, as DNA: TGTGCCAGCAGCGATCGCAATGGACAGAATAGCAATCAGCCCCAGCATTTT. Encoded protein: CASSDRNGQNSNQPQHF.